This entry concerns a single T cell receptor (beta chain). Its antigen remains unknown. Germline V CDR1 and CDR2: SGHVS, FQNEAQ. The CDR3 consists of 15 residues. The junction had 2 bases not matched to a gene; V was cut back by 3 bases and J by 4 bases. Time point: pre-treatment sample, taken before nivolumab and TIL therapy. This sample is drawn from a study of TIL therapy for anti-PD-1-resistant metastatic lung cancer. Study observations and caveats: This highly selected cohort may not generalize to typical lung cancer patients. Infused TIL clonotypes partially replaced the baseline blood repertoire, then decayed over months.

The libraries were made with immunoSEQ v3. Assay used: immunoSEQ multiplex PCR; TCRdb lists only in-frame clones, some missing. The sample lists approximately 47,000 clones, about 86% occurring once. The V call is TRBV7-8, the J call TRBJ2-2; 10 positions agree with TRBD2. This TCR came from a person aged 25 to 79 with non-small cell lung cancer. The sequencing here drew on blood, taken at baseline. DNA of the CDR3: TGTGCCAGCAGCTTCCGACTAGCGGGCACCGGGGAGCTGTTTTTT. This encodes CASSFRLAGTGELFF.